The next 22 T cell receptor beta chains were all read from a single sample in a study of T cells expressing NK-cell markers. TCRdb reworked the 5' RACE reads into one entry per CDR3 protein, no DNA. This sample's clone table lists fewer than 400,000 distinct CDR3 sequences. The sample taken for sequencing was blood T cells: a sorted CD56 or NKG2C T cell subset, CD4+ or CD8+ T cells, or bulk PBMC T cells (not recorded which). These receptors all come from a woman aged 45-65 years in good health.

The chain has TRBV18 and TRBJ2-2. Germline CDR1 reads KGHSH; CDR2 reads LQKENI. The CDR3 is 13 residues long. This chain's CDR3 is CASSRTGTGELFF.

The chain couples TRBV5-1 to TRBJ2-5; without DNA, the TCRdb call of TRBD2 cannot be checked. The germline gives CDR1 SGHRS, CDR2 YFSETQ. The CDR3 totals 14 residues. Here the CDR3 reads CASSNRTRRETQYF.

This sequence joins TRBV20-1 and TRBJ2-1; TCRdb proposes TRBD2, but this gene call is untestable without DNA. The CDR3 runs 14 residues. Germline V gene lookup returns CDR1 DFQATT and CDR2 SNEGSKA (reference sequence). The CDR3 spells CSASRGTSNNEQFF.

The chain uses TRBV6-5 and TRBJ2-1. The CDR3 sequence is 11 residues long. The germline CDR1 and CDR2 sequences are MNHEY and SVGAGI. The CDR3: CASTYSGEQFF.

The V gene is TRBV5-1, the J gene TRBJ2-3; lacking DNA, the TRBD2 call made by TCRdb goes unchecked. This CDR3 is 16 amino acids long. In germline, CDR1 is SGHRS, CDR2 YFSETQ. The CDR3 spells CASSPGASGYTDTQYF.

This chain links TRBV29-1 with TRBJ2-3. The germline V gene has CDR1 SQVTM and CDR2 ANQGSEA. CDR3 length equals 14 residues. CDR3 in amino acids: CSGLLNSSTDTQYF.

V and J are TRBV27 and TRBJ1-2. The CDR3 has 13 amino acids. Per the germline V gene, CDR1 is MNHEY and CDR2 is SMNVEV (reference sequence). This CDR3 is CASSLAGLGGYTF.

This chain joins TRBV28 and TRBJ2-7; absent DNA, TCRdb's TRBD1 call cannot be checked. The CDR3 consists of 15 residues. CDR1 MDHEN and CDR2 SYDVKM come from the germline V gene. The CDR3 loop reads CASRSGQGVSYEQYF.

The rearrangement links TRBV10-3 to TRBJ1-2; TCRdb picks TRBD1, but there is no DNA to check that call. The CDR3 sequence is 15 residues long. Looked up from germline, CDR1 is ENHRY and CDR2 is SYGVKD. CDR3 region: CAINPRQGTLGGYTF.

V and J are TRBV2 and TRBJ2-3. Germline CDR1 and CDR2: SNHLY and FYNNEI. The CDR3 has 13 residues. Here the CDR3 reads CASSEMVRDTQYF. The full variable domain, in which reference TRBV2 and TRBJ2-3 provide the parts outside the CDR3, is EPEVTQTPSHQVTQMGQEVILRCVPISNHLYFYWYRQILGQKVEFLVSFYNNEISEKSEIFDDQFSVERPDGSNFTLKIRSTKLEDSAMYFCASSEMVRDTQYFGPGTRLTVL.

The V call is TRBV19, the J call TRBJ1-1; the TCRdb call, TRBD1, lacks DNA for checking. CDR1 and CDR2 from the germline V gene are LNHDA and SQIVND (reference sequence). The CDR3 extends over 15 amino acids. CDR3: CASSTGQGEATEAFF.

The chain uses TRBV10-2 and TRBJ2-2; lacking DNA, the TRBD1 call made by TCRdb goes unchecked. Germline CDR1 and CDR2: WSHSY and SAAADI. CDR3 length equals 15 residues. The CDR3 protein is CASSELRGNTGELFF.

The rearrangement uses TRBV29-1 and TRBJ2-6; lacking DNA, the TRBD1 call made by TCRdb goes unchecked. Looked up from germline, CDR1 is SQVTM and CDR2 is ANQGSEA. The CDR3 totals 17 residues. The CDR3 reads CSVISPGTGAGANVLTF.

The chain joins TRBV19 to TRBJ2-1; absent DNA, TCRdb's TRBD1 call cannot be checked. The CDR3 extends over 18 amino acids. The germline V gene has CDR1 LNHDA and CDR2 SQIVND (reference sequence). CDR3 region: CASTLDPAGITPGNEQFF.

The chain carries TRBV6-1 and TRBJ2-7; TCRdb outputs TRBD2, but without DNA this stays unchecked. The CDR3 length is 14 residues. Germline CDR1 MNHNS, CDR2 SASEGT. The CDR3 loop reads CASSGVAGSYEQYF.

V gene TRBV10-3 combines with J gene TRBJ1-1. CDR1 ENHRY and CDR2 SYGVKD come from the germline V gene. The CDR3 covers 12 residues. This CDR3 is CAISEGYTEAFF.

The rearrangement joins TRBV7-2 to TRBJ1-5; absent DNA, TCRdb's TRBD1 call cannot be checked. CDR3 length: 15 amino acids. CDR1 and CDR2 (germline): SGHTA, FQGNSA. This chain's CDR3 is CASSLDRAWNQPQHF.

The chain has TRBV12-3 or TRBV12-4 and TRBJ2-1; TCRdb reports TRBD2, a call that lacks DNA to check it against. This CDR3 contains 16 residues. CDR3 in amino acids: CASSASGSGSYNEQFF.

The J gene is TRBJ2-7, the V gene TRBV4-2; checking the TCRdb D call of TRBD2 is not possible without DNA. The CDR3 is made up of 15 amino acids. Per the germline V gene, CDR1 is LGHNA and CDR2 is YNFKEQ. This chain's CDR3 is CASSQPGTSEWEQYF.

The chain couples TRBV6-6 to TRBJ2-7. The CDR3 has 13 residues. CDR1 and CDR2 (germline): MNHNY, SVGAGI (reference sequence). CDR3 loop: CASSHESSYEQYF.

J is TRBJ2-2 and V is TRBV20-1; with no DNA, the TCRdb D assignment of TRBD2 cannot be verified. Germline CDR1 DFQATT, CDR2 SNEGSKA (reference sequence). There are 13 residues in the CDR3. The CDR3 sequence is CSAGQSGAGELFF.

The J gene is TRBJ2-1, the V gene TRBV19; TCRdb outputs TRBD2, but without DNA this stays unchecked. Germline V gives CDR1 LNHDA, CDR2 SQIVND (reference sequence). The CDR3 runs to 14 residues. The CDR3 region is CASRGLAGLDEQFF.